The TCR beta chain under discussion was sequenced for a study of CD8 T cells in ankylosing spondylitis. Whole-study results and caveats: Among TCR beta sequences, a motif of several highly homologous variants appeared characteristic of ankylosing spondylitis blood.

The sample holds many counts of this clonotype. Its antigen remains unidentified. After removal of 4 bases from V and 1 base from J, the junction contained 2 bases not matched to a gene. CDR1 is LGHNA, CDR2 YSLEER, per germline. CDR3 size: 14 residues. TCRdb recomputed calls from the 5' RACE reads with MiXCR, one row per CDR3 protein. Here the sample spans 250,000 or so distinct CDR3 sequences, more than 15% being singletons. The chain is built from TRBV4-3 and TRBJ1-1, with 8 bases aligning to TRBD1. This TCR derives from a male donor with ankylosing spondylitis or in good health (not recorded which). The sample comprised blood, either unsorted or a sorted T cell fraction (not recorded which). In nucleotides, the CDR3 is TGCGCCAGCAGCCGGGACAGGTCGAACACTGAAGCTTTCTTT. Translated, it gives CASSRDRSNTEAFF.